Following are 10 T cell receptor beta chains from one sample sequenced in a study of blood T cell repertoires in COVID-19. Profiling relied on immunoSEQ multiplex PCR, and the TCRdb table lists in-frame clones only, not all of them. Among 200,000 or so clones listed, 80% to 90% were seen once. The sample consisted of peripheral blood. The receptors derive from a woman over 75 with COVID-19, enrolled during active disease.

The chain recombines TRBV11-2 with TRBJ2-4, with a tentative D call TRBD1 (6 bases). The germline V gene has CDR1 SGHAT and CDR2 FQNNGV. V was pared by 4 bases and J by 4 bases, with 14 bases between. The CDR3 extends over 15 amino acids. As DNA, the CDR3 is TGTGCCAGCAGCTCCCTAGGGGACACAAAAAACATTCAGTACTTC. The encoded protein is CASSSLGDTKNIQYF.

This clone was found once. The V and J genes are TRBV2 and TRBJ1-1; no definite D call. Trimming stripped 3 bases from V and 0 bases from J, with 8 bases between. In germline, CDR1 is SNHLY, CDR2 FYNNEI. The CDR3 is 14 residues long. CDR3 protein: CASSDRGLNTEAFF. CDR3 bases: TGTGCCAGCAGTGATCGCGGTTTGAACACTGAAGCTTTCTTT.

The chain employs TRBV7-6 and TRBJ1-1; 8 bases fit TRBD1. The CDR3 totals 16 residues. Germline lookup yields CDR1 SGHVS and CDR2 FNYEAQ. V lost 2 bases, J lost 5 bases, and 10 bases stayed unmatched. CDR3 residues: CASSLNPGRGQTEAFF. CDR3 DNA sequence: TGTGCCAGCAGCTTAAACCCGGGCAGGGGGCAAACTGAAGCTTTCTTT.

The chain joins TRBV7-6 to TRBJ2-7; no reliable D call. Trimming left V 2 bases short and J 3 bases short, with 17 bases between. Germline lookup yields CDR1 SGHVS and CDR2 FNYEAQ. The CDR3 totals 16 residues. Here the CDR3 DNA reads TGTGCCAGCAGCTTACTCGCAGGTCCAGATATCTACGAGCAGTACTTC. Residues: CASSLLAGPDIYEQYF.

V and J are TRBV5-6 and TRBJ2-1; possibly TRBD2 for D (7 bases). The germline V gene encodes CDR1 SGHDT and CDR2 YYEEEE. V lost 5 bases and J 4 bases, leaving 16 bases between the germline ends. The CDR3 is 15 amino acids. DNA of the CDR3: TGTGCCAGCAGGACCACGGGGGGCCCATACAATGAGCAGTTCTTC. Protein product: CASRTTGGPYNEQFF.

The chain recombines TRBV2 with TRBJ2-1; 9 positions agree with TRBD2. Germline V gene lookup returns CDR1 SNHLY and CDR2 FYNNEI. The CDR3 covers 15 residues. Losses at the gene ends were 9 bases for V and 1 base for J; bases not matched to a gene: 7. The CDR3 coding sequence is TGTGCCAGTTCTCCTAGCGGGATTTCCTACAATGAGCAGTTCTTC. Protein sequence: CASSPSGISYNEQFF.

The chain employs TRBV6-1 and TRBJ2-1; 9 nucleotides agree with TRBD1. Germline trimming cut 3 bases from V and 6 bases from J; bases unmatched to any gene: 6. Per germline, CDR1 MNHNS and CDR2 SASEGT. CDR3 length: 15 residues. CDR3 coding DNA: TGTGCCAGCAGTGATACAGGGGGCTCAACCAATGAGCAGTTCTTC. It specifies CASSDTGGSTNEQFF.

This clone appeared once. This chain connects TRBV4-1 to TRBJ2-5, with D perhaps TRBD2 (6 bases). The CDR3 spans 16 residues. V lost 4 bases and J 4 bases, leaving 19 bases between the germline ends. Germline assignment: CDR1 MGHRA and CDR2 YSYEKL. CDR3 nucleotide sequence: TGCGCCAGCAGCCCCCTGAATCTTATGGGGGGAGAGACCCAGTACTTC. This encodes CASSPLNLMGGETQYF.

Remarks on this clone: This may come from a read error, since a much larger clone is one base off. This CDR3 is CASSASVSSYNEQFF. The CDR3 bases are TGTGCCAGCAGTGCTAGCGTGAGCTCCTACAATGAGCAGTTCTTC. The J gene is TRBJ2-1, the V gene TRBV2; a weak D match, TRBD2 (6 bases). CDR1 is SNHLY and CDR2 is FYNNEI in the germline V gene. CDR3 size: 15 residues. V lost 4 bases and J lost 0, with 10 bases in between.

This clone was picked up a small number of times. The chain carries TRBV4-3 and TRBJ1-1; TRBD1 matches at 9 bases. The ends lost 4 bases at V and 10 bases at J; junction bases unmatched: 7. The CDR3 runs to 13 residues. Germline lookup yields CDR1 LGHNA and CDR2 YSLEER. CDR3 nucleotide sequence: TGCGCCAGCAGCCGGACGGGACAGGGAGTAGCTTTCTTT. As protein: CASSRTGQGVAFF.